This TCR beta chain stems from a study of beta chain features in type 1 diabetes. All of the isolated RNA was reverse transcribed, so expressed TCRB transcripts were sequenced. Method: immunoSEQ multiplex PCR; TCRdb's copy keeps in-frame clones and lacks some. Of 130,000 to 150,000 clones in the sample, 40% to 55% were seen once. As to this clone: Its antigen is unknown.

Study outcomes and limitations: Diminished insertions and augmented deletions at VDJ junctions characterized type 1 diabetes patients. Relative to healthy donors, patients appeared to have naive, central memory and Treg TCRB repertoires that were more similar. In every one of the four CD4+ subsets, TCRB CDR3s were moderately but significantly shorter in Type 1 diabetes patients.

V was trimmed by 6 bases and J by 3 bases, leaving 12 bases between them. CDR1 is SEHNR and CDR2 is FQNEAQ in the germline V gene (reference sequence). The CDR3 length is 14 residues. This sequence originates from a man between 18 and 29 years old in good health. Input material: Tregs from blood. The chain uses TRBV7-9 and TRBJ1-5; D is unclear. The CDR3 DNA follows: TGTGCCAGCAGTCGGGGAACGATCAATCAGCCCCAGCATTTT. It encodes CASSRGTINQPQHF.